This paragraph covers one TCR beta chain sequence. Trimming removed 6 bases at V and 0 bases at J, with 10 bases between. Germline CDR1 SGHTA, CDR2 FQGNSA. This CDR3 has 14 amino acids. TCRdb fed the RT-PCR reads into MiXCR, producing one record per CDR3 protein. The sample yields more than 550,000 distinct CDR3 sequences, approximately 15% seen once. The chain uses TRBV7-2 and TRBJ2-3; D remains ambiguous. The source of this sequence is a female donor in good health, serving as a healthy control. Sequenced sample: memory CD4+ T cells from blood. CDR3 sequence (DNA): TGTGCCAGCAGACCTTCCCTTAGCACAGATACGCAGTATTTT. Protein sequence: CASRPSLSTDTQYF. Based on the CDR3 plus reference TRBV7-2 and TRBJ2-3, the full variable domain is GAGVSQSPSNKVTEKGKDVELRCDPISGHTALYWYRQSLGQGLEFLIYFQGNSAPDKSGLPSDRFSAERTGGSVSTLTIQRTQQEDSAVYLCASRPSLSTDTQYFGPGTRLTVL.